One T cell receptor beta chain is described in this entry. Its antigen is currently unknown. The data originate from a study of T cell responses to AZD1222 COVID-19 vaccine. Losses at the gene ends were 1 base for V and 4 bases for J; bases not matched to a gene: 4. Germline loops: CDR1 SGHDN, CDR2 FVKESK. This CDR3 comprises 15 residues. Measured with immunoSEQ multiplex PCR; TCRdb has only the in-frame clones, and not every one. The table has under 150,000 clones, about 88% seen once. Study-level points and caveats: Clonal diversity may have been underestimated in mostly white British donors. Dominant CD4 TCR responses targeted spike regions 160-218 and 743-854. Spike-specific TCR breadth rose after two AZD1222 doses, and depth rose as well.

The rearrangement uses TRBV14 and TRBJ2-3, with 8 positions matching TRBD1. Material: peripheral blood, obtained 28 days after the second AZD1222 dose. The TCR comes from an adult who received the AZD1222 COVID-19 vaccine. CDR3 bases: TGTGCCAGCAGCCAAGCCCACAGGGGGTCAGATACGCAGTATTTT. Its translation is CASSQAHRGSDTQYF. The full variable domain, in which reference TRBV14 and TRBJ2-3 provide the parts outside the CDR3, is EAGVTQFPSHSVIEKGQTVTLRCDPISGHDNLYWYRRVMGKEIKFLLHFVKESKQDESGMPNNRFLAERTGGTYSTLKVQPAELEDSGVYFCASSQAHRGSDTQYFGPGTRLTVL.